Each of the 13 T cell receptor beta chains below was sequenced from the same sample in a study of cytomegalovirus exposure and HLA in healthy donors. The PCR ran on 60 Vbeta and 13 Jbeta primers. TCRdb's copy holds only in-frame clones and misses some; the assay was immunoSEQ multiplex PCR. The top ten clones hold around 5% of a sample with about 100,000 clones, approximately 68% of them seen once. The specimen sequenced was PBMCs. Every receptor here comes from a woman between 18 and 30 years old in good health and CMV-seropositive.

The chain employs TRBV6-5 and TRBJ2-7, with TRBD2 matching 7 bases. This CDR3 has 13 residues. CDR1 is MNHEY and CDR2 is SVGAGI in the germline V gene. Trimming took 6 bases from V and 3 from J; bases not matched to a gene: 5. CDR3 bases: TGTGCCAGCAGCTCTAGCGGCTACTACGAGCAGTACTTC. It yields the protein CASSSSGYYEQYF.

V gene TRBV11-2 combines with J gene TRBJ2-3; TRBD2 matches 7 bases. V was pared by 4 bases and J by 2 bases, with 9 bases of the junction left unmatched. CDR1 SGHAT and CDR2 FQNNGV come from the germline V gene. The CDR3 spans 16 residues. CDR3 DNA sequence: TGTGCCAGCAGCTCGCCCGGACTAGGCTCCACAGATACGCAGTATTTT. This sequence encodes CASSSPGLGSTDTQYF.

This sequence joins TRBV15 and TRBJ2-7, with D possibly TRBD1 on 6 matching bases. The germline V and J ends were trimmed by 0 bases and 2 bases, with 11 bases remaining between them. The CDR3 spans 15 residues. Germline values: CDR1 LNHNV, CDR2 YYDKDF (reference sequence). CDR3 in DNA: TGTGCCACCAGCAGAGAGGACAGTCGACCCTACGAGCAGTACTTC. It translates to CATSREDSRPYEQYF.

The CDR3 sequence: CSVEPPERNTEAFF. For the CDR3, the DNA is TGCAGCGTTGAACCCCCCGAGCGGAACACTGAAGCTTTCTTT. The J gene is TRBJ1-1, the V gene TRBV29-1, with D hard to call. Germline V CDR1 and CDR2: SQVTM, ANQGSEA. Deletions cut 2 bases from V and 1 base from J, with 11 bases between. The length of the CDR3 is 14 residues. Variable domain in full (rest from reference TRBV29-1 and TRBJ1-1): SAVISQKPSRDICQRGTSLTIQCQVDSQVTMMFWYRQQPGQSLTLIATANQGSEATYESGFVIDKFPISRPNLTFSTLTVSNMSPEDSSIYLCSVEPPERNTEAFFGQGTRLTVV.

In this sample, this clone turned up once. The V call is TRBV28, the J call TRBJ1-2; D is ambiguous. The germline CDR1 and CDR2 sequences are MDHEN and SYDVKM. This CDR3 region has 13 residues. Trimming shortened V by 5 bases and J by 4 bases, and 11 bases separated the two germline ends. CDR3 sequence: CASSTPNSYGYTF. The CDR3 nucleotides read TGTGCCAGCAGTACACCGAACAGCTATGGCTACACCTTC.

This chain joins TRBV27 and TRBJ1-2; 10 bases map to TRBD1. With V trimmed by 8 bases and J by 8 bases, 11 bases remained unmatched. In germline, CDR1 is MNHEY, CDR2 SMNVEV (reference sequence). The CDR3 has 14 amino acids. The CDR3 reads CASHDLGQGNGYTF. The CDR3 bases are TGTGCCAGCCACGACCTGGGACAGGGGAACGGCTACACCTTC.

The rearrangement links TRBV10-3 to TRBJ1-2, with D possibly matching TRBD1 (5 bases). This CDR3 spans 16 amino acids. The ends were cut back, 4 bases at V and 2 bases at J, with 17 bases in the middle. Germline lookup yields CDR1 ENHRY and CDR2 SYGVKD. DNA of the CDR3: TGTGCCATCAGTGCTATTAACCAGGGTACCAACTATGGCTACACCTTC. Translated: CAISAINQGTNYGYTF.

The rearrangement uses TRBV28 and TRBJ1-2; a weak D match, TRBD1 (5 bases). Germline CDR1 MDHEN, CDR2 SYDVKM. With 3 bases removed from V and 4 bases from J, the gap between germline ends came to 18 bases. The CDR3 covers 16 residues. Written as DNA, the CDR3 is TGTGCCAGCAGTTTCGGCCAGGGTTCCCAAAGCTATGGCTACACCTTC. Protein sequence: CASSFGQGSQSYGYTF.

The sample holds one count of this clone. The rearrangement links TRBV18 to TRBJ1-5; TRBD1 aligns across 9 bases. The V gene's germline CDR1 is KGHSH and CDR2 LQKENI. The CDR3 sequence is 13 residues long. With V trimmed by 6 bases and J by 4 bases, 1 base remained unmatched. This chain's CDR3 is CASSGQGNQPQHF. Written as DNA, the CDR3 is TGTGCCAGCTCGGGACAGGGAAATCAGCCCCAGCATTTT.

CDR3 residues: CASSSRSSYTGELFF. DNA of the CDR3: TGTGCCAGCAGTTCCCGTAGCTCGTACACCGGGGAGCTGTTTTTT. The chain uses TRBV27 and TRBJ2-2; D remains ambiguous. Germline CDR1 and CDR2: MNHEY and SMNVEV (reference sequence). The V and J ends lost 4 bases and 3 bases respectively, with 12 bases between them. The length of the CDR3 is 15 residues.

This chain connects TRBV5-4 to TRBJ2-3; TRBD2 matches 12 bases. The germline V gene encodes CDR1 SGHNT and CDR2 YYREEE (reference sequence). With V trimmed by 1 base and J by 2 bases, 2 bases remained unmatched. The CDR3 covers 16 residues. CDR3 in amino acids: CASSLLAGGSTDTQYF. The DNA of the CDR3 is TGTGCCAGCAGCTTGCTAGCGGGAGGGTCCACAGATACGCAGTATTTT.

The chain links TRBV7-3 to TRBJ2-1; 11 bases line up with TRBD2. Germline V gene sequence: CDR1 SGHTA, CDR2 FQGTGA. The CDR3 consists of 14 residues. Germline trimming cut 5 bases from V and 10 bases from J; bases unmatched to any gene: 7. The CDR3 bases are TGTGCCAGCAGCCTAGCTCCTAGCGGGAGGGAGCAGTTCTTC. As protein: CASSLAPSGREQFF.

This clone has more than one count but fewer than ten. The rearrangement joins TRBV29-1 to TRBJ2-2, with TRBD1 matching over 11 bases. With V trimmed by 1 base and J by 5 bases, 6 bases remained unmatched. The CDR3 contains 16 residues. The V gene's germline CDR1 is SQVTM and CDR2 ANQGSEA. The CDR3 spells CSVEAEGQGETGELFF. CDR3 bases: TGCAGCGTTGAAGCGGAGGGACAGGGGGAGACCGGGGAGCTGTTTTTT.